A single sample is the source of the 9 T cell receptor beta chains below, sequenced in a study of T cells after yellow fever vaccination. Each CDR3 protein is one row after TCRdb ran MiXCR on the 5' RACE reads. The sample has under 400,000 distinct CDR3 sequences, around 12% seen once. This material consisted of CD4+ T cells sorted from PBMCs, taken 15 days after the yellow fever booster vaccination. The receptors derive from a man between 18 and 35 years old who received the YFV17D yellow fever vaccine.

The rearrangement links TRBV29-1 to TRBJ1-1; D is undetermined. Per germline, CDR1 SQVTM and CDR2 ANQGSEA. CDR3 size: 13 residues. Trimming shortened V by 8 bases and J by 3 bases, and 16 bases separated the two germline ends. CDR3: CSTAEVSYTEAFF. CDR3 DNA: TGCAGCACCGCAGAGGTCTCCTACACTGAAGCTTTCTTT. The entire variable domain, with the rest obtained from reference TRBV29-1 and TRBJ1-1, is as follows: SAVISQKPSRDICQRGTSLTIQCQVDSQVTMMFWYRQQPGQSLTLIATANQGSEATYESGFVIDKFPISRPNLTFSTLTVSNMSPEDSSIYLCSTAEVSYTEAFFGQGTRLTVV.

The rearrangement joins TRBV6-5 to TRBJ2-2; 11 positions agree with TRBD2. Trimming removed 0 bases from V and 4 bases from J; junction bases left unmatched: 1. The CDR3 covers 16 residues. Germline V CDR1 and CDR2: MNHEY, SVGAGI. The CDR3 DNA is TGTGCCAGCAGTTACTCTACTAGCGGGGGCACCGGGGAGCTGTTTTTT. It codes for CASSYSTSGGTGELFF.

The chain employs TRBV7-2 and TRBJ1-2; the D gene is possibly TRBD1 (5 bases). With 5 bases removed from V and 2 bases from J, the gap between germline ends came to 12 bases. Germline V lookup: CDR1 SGHTA, CDR2 FQGNSA. CDR3 length: 14 residues. This CDR3 reads CASSPGDGNYGYTF. The CDR3 region has the DNA TGTGCCAGCAGCCCCGGGGACGGCAACTATGGCTACACCTTC.

This clonotype occurred a few times. The chain recombines TRBV7-2 with TRBJ1-2, with TRBD1 matching 7 bases. V trimming: 4 bases; J trimming: 6 bases; junction bases outside the gene matches: 5. The CDR3 has 13 residues. The germline V gene encodes CDR1 SGHTA and CDR2 FQGNSA. The CDR3 loop is CASSSSTGNGYTF. As DNA, the CDR3 is TGTGCCAGCAGCTCCTCGACAGGGAATGGCTACACCTTC.

This clonotype was counted many times. V gene TRBV5-1 combines with J gene TRBJ2-1; D not certain. CDR3 length: 13 amino acids. V lost 3 bases and J lost 8, with 12 bases in between. Per germline, CDR1 SGHRS and CDR2 YFSETQ. Here the CDR3 reads CASSSPILDEQFF. The CDR3 DNA is TGCGCCAGCAGCTCGCCTATTCTAGATGAGCAGTTCTTC.

V usage is TRBV2 and J usage is TRBJ2-1; D uncertain. V shed 8 bases and J shed 7 bases, with 6 bases lying between them. The CDR3 loop spans 10 amino acids. From germline, CDR1 is SNHLY and CDR2 FYNNEI. The chain's CDR3 is CASLGNEQFF. CDR3 sequence (DNA): TGTGCCAGCCTCGGTAATGAGCAGTTCTTC.

There are many counts of this clonotype. The chain uses TRBV20-1 and TRBJ2-3, with no clear D. The CDR3 is 14 residues long. Trimming removed 6 bases at V and 6 bases at J, with 19 bases between. Germline V gives CDR1 DFQATT, CDR2 SNEGSKA (reference sequence). The CDR3 here is CSALPVLFTDTQYF. In DNA, the CDR3 is TGCAGTGCCTTACCTGTCCTGTTCACGGATACGCAGTATTTT.

V gene TRBV11-2 combines with J gene TRBJ1-5, with 7 bases matching TRBD1. CDR3 length equals 14 residues. V lost 4 bases, J lost 3 bases, and 3 bases stayed unmatched. Germline CDR1 SGHAT, CDR2 FQNNGV. As DNA, the CDR3 is TGTGCCAGCAGCTCGGACAGGAACAATCAGCCCCAGCATTTT. Translation gives CASSSDRNNQPQHF.

In DNA, the CDR3 is TGTGCCATCAGTGACACGACCAAGGCAACTAATGAAAAACTGTTTTTT. Amino acid sequence: CAISDTTKATNEKLFF. This chain uses TRBV10-3 with TRBJ1-4; no reliable D call. V dropped 3 bases and J dropped 0 bases, with 11 bases sitting between them. Germline-derived CDR1 and CDR2 are ENHRY and SYGVKD. This CDR3 comprises 16 residues.